Following are 17 T cell receptor beta chains from one sample sequenced in a study of T cell repertoires in cytomegalovirus infection. TCRdb re-called the reads with MiXCR, one entry per CDR3 protein. The sample has about 300,000 distinct CDR3 sequences, around 9.1% seen once. The sample was PBMCs. The source is a human donor in good health (CMV status not recorded). Some clones in this sample may be carry-over from other donors' samples.

J is TRBJ2-1 and V is TRBV20-1; D might be TRBD1 (5 bases). The CDR3 consists of 13 residues. Germline V CDR1 and CDR2: DFQATT, SNEGSKA (reference sequence). V shed 0 bases and J shed 6 bases, with 9 bases lying between them. This CDR3 is CSARDAGINEQFF. CDR3 nucleotides: TGCAGTGCTAGAGATGCAGGGATCAATGAGCAGTTCTTC.

Ten or more counts support this clonotype. This chain connects TRBV11-2 to TRBJ2-1; tentatively, D is TRBD2 (5 bases). Germline lookup yields CDR1 SGHAT and CDR2 FQNNGV. V was shortened by 1 base and J by 3 bases, with 10 bases between the two germline ends. The CDR3 loop spans 15 amino acids. CDR3 sequence reads: CASSLGADLYNEQFF. The DNA for the CDR3 is TGTGCCAGCAGCTTAGGAGCGGACCTCTACAATGAGCAGTTCTTC.

The chain has TRBV7-2 and TRBJ2-3; D not certain. The CDR3 totals 15 residues. Germline CDR1 reads SGHTA; CDR2 reads FQGNSA. Trimming stripped 4 bases from V and 3 bases from J, with 14 bases between. The CDR3 reads CASSSPDRKTDTQYF. In nucleotides, the CDR3 is TGTGCCAGCAGCTCCCCAGACCGCAAAACAGATACGCAGTATTTT.

This clonotype was seen many times. The chain uses TRBV11-3 and TRBJ2-3; TRBD2 might be the D (6 bases). The length of the CDR3 is 12 residues. Germline V gives CDR1 SGHNT, CDR2 YENEEA. V lost 4 bases and J lost 5, with 7 bases in between. CDR3 DNA sequence: TGTGCCAGCAGCTCGCGGGAAGATACGCAGTATTTT. Its translation is CASSSREDTQYF.

This clonotype was seen repeatedly, ten times or more. The chain joins TRBV5-1 to TRBJ2-4; D might be TRBD2 (7 bases). Germline loops: CDR1 SGHRS, CDR2 YFSETQ. The CDR3 loop spans 16 amino acids. Trimming pared 4 bases from V and 4 bases from J, leaving 18 bases between. The CDR3 loop reads CASSAGGGEGKNIQYF. DNA of the CDR3: TGCGCCAGCAGCGCCGGAGGGGGGGAAGGAAAAAACATTCAGTACTTC.

This clonotype was seen ten or more times. The rearrangement links TRBV10-3 to TRBJ2-7, with D maybe TRBD2 (6 bases). Trimming took off 6 bases at V and 6 bases at J, with 18 bases between the two ends. The length of the CDR3 is 14 residues. CDR1 ENHRY and CDR2 SYGVKD come from the germline V gene. The CDR3 nucleotides read TGTGCCATCAGAGTAAGCACCGAGACTAGCGAGCAGTACGTC. Its protein is CAIRVSTETSEQYV.

This clonotype has ten or more counts. The chain has TRBV7-6 and TRBJ2-6; perhaps TRBD2 as D (5 bases). The CDR3 is made up of 15 amino acids. Germline-derived CDR1 and CDR2 are SGHVS and FNYEAQ. The germline V and J ends were trimmed by 5 bases and 0 bases, with 8 bases remaining between them. CDR3 sequence reads: CASSPAGSGANVLTF. CDR3 nucleotides: TGTGCCAGCAGCCCTGCGGGCTCTGGGGCCAACGTCCTGACTTTC.

This clonotype was seen at least ten times. The gene calls are TRBV4-2 and TRBJ2-1; D is possibly TRBD1 (5 bases). This CDR3 has 14 residues. V was cut by 4 bases and J by 9 bases, with 16 bases left in between. Germline CDR1 is LGHNA and CDR2 is YNFKEQ. The CDR3 bases are TGTGCCAGCAGCCCCCCCAGGGATAGTCTTGAGCAGTTCTTC. It yields the protein CASSPPRDSLEQFF.

The sample holds many counts of this clonotype. V is TRBV7-8 and J is TRBJ2-3; the D is unclear. The germline V gene has CDR1 SGHVS and CDR2 FQNEAQ. The CDR3 contains 14 residues. V gave up 0 bases and J gave up 6 bases, with 10 bases separating them. For the CDR3, the DNA is TGTGCCAGCAGCTTAGCGCCCCGGCTGGATACGCAGTATTTT. Protein product: CASSLAPRLDTQYF. Combining the CDR3 with reference TRBV7-8 and TRBJ2-3 gives the whole variable domain GAGVSQSPRYKVAKRGQDVALRCDPISGHVSLFWYQQALGQGPEFLTYFQNEAQLDKSGLPSDRFFAERPEGSVSTLKIQRTQQEDSAVYLCASSLAPRLDTQYFGPGTRLTVL.

This clonotype has at least ten counts. The chain is built from TRBV19 and TRBJ1-2; 7 nucleotides line up with TRBD1. The ends lost 6 bases at V and 3 bases at J; junction bases unmatched: 13. Looked up from germline, CDR1 is LNHDA and CDR2 is SQIVND (reference sequence). The CDR3 has 16 amino acids. The CDR3 region is CASSPLLRGLDYGYTF. The CDR3 DNA sequence: TGTGCCAGTAGCCCCCTCCTGAGGGGGCTCGACTATGGCTACACCTTC. The whole variable domain, remainder taken from reference TRBV19 and TRBJ1-2, is DGGITQSPKYLFRKEGQNVTLSCEQNLNHDAMYWYRQDPGQGLRLIYYSQIVNDFQKGDIAEGYSVSREKKESFPLTVTSAQKNPTAFYLCASSPLLRGLDYGYTFGSGTRLTVV.

This rearrangement joins TRBV5-6 to TRBJ2-7, with 10 bases identical to TRBD1. CDR1 and CDR2 (germline): SGHDT, YYEEEE. The CDR3 is 16 residues long. J was trimmed by 3 bases and V by 4 bases; bases with no gene match: 10. CDR3 nucleotides: TGTGCCAGCAGCCTAGGCTTCGGGACAGGGGTCTACGAGCAGTACTTC. This translates into CASSLGFGTGVYEQYF.

This clonotype was seen ten or more times. This sequence joins TRBV29-1 and TRBJ1-1; D ambiguous. Trimming left V 2 bases short and J 0 bases short, with 10 bases between. There are 14 residues in the CDR3. Germline loops: CDR1 SQVTM, CDR2 ANQGSEA. The CDR3 DNA reads as TGCAGCGTTGAACGGAGGCAGTTGAACACTGAAGCTTTCTTT. Amino acids: CSVERRQLNTEAFF.

Concerning this clonotype: A much more abundant neighbour one base away suggests this may be a read error. The V and J genes are TRBV10-2 and TRBJ1-1; possible D gene TRBD1, 5 bases. This CDR3 is 18 amino acids long. CDR1 and CDR2 from the germline V gene are WSHSY and SAAADI. CDR3 DNA: TGCGCCCGCAGTGCCCGGGAGGGGAACAAGGGAAGGAGGGCTGAAGCTTTCTTT. Translated: CARSAREGNKGRRAEAFF.

This clonotype showed up many times. The chain is built from TRBV20-1 and TRBJ2-5; the D gene could be TRBD1 or TRBD2 (6 bases each). V was clipped by 6 bases and J by 5 bases, with 13 bases between them. The CDR3 extends over 12 amino acids. CDR1 is DFQATT, CDR2 SNEGSKA, per germline (reference sequence). The CDR3 spells CSAQDSGETQYF. DNA of the CDR3: TGCAGTGCCCAGGACAGCGGGGAGACCCAGTACTTC.

This clonotype was counted ten times or more. The chain links TRBV12-3 or TRBV12-4 to TRBJ2-7, with a weak D call TRBD2 (6 bases). V lost 8 bases to trimming and J lost 4 bases, with 12 bases between them. There are 12 residues in the CDR3. The CDR3 loop is CASRRATYEQYF. The DNA for the CDR3 is TGTGCCAGCCGGAGGGCGACTTACGAGCAGTACTTC.

This clonotype was seen only a few times. This chain connects TRBV6-5 to TRBJ1-1; tentative D call: TRBD1 (6 bases). The CDR3 is 14 residues long. Trimming pared 5 bases from V and 13 bases from J, leaving 23 bases between. CDR1 MNHEY and CDR2 SVGAGI come from the germline V gene. The CDR3 DNA follows: TGTGCCAGCAGTCCCCCGGGACACGGGCCACGTTTTTTCTTT. This encodes CASSPPGHGPRFFF.

This clonotype appeared many times. This chain joins TRBV7-2 and TRBJ2-7; D is perhaps TRBD2 (6 bases). V gave up 6 bases and J gave up 3 bases, with 12 bases separating them. The CDR3 loop spans 13 amino acids. CDR1 and CDR2 from the germline V gene are SGHTA and FQGNSA. The CDR3 sequence is CASRAGSSYEQYF. The CDR3 bases are TGTGCCAGCAGAGCGGGTTCAAGCTACGAGCAGTACTTC.